This record looks at one TCR beta chain sequence and its context. Its specific antigen is unknown. No much larger clonotype is one base removed from it; base qualities were not supplied. TCRbeta CDR3 regions were amplified from genomic DNA using the immunoSEQ Assay, a bias-controlled multiplex PCR. On the study's bioinformatics: Nucleated cell counts per sample were estimated from amplification of reference gene primers within the assay. Sequence reads were collapsed and filtered to measure the absolute abundance of every unique TCRbeta CDR3 rearrangement. For each sample, productive Simpson clonality was calculated by taking the square root of Simpson's diversity index across productive rearrangements. Not all clones reach the TCRdb copy of this immuneACCESS table, which keeps in-frame sequences only. Checked studies attribute under half of the gap to unresolved V genes and leave the rest unexplained. The V and J calls and clone size come from that table; D and trimming were worked out from the DNA. This sample is represented by 100,000 or so clones; more than 75% of them were singletons. The ten largest clones add up to roughly 10% of the sample.

The CDR1 and CDR2 encoded by the germline V gene (reference sequence) are SEHNR and FQNEAQ. Spanning cysteine to phenylalanine, the CDR3 consists of 17 amino acids. Only the CDR3 portion is preserved as DNA: 51 bases, with reading frame beginning at the first base. V trim: 6 bases; J trim: 0 bases; unmatched bases: 10. Collaborating institutions collected whole blood in K2EDTA tubes following their own protocols. For TCRbeta analysis, collaborator samples were shipped as frozen whole blood, as isolated PBMCs, or as DNA extracted from either sample type. This record belongs to a study of blood T cell repertoires in COVID-19 (dated by TCRdb to 2020 to 2022). General notes on the study: The collaborator samples originated in the United States, Italy and Spain and spanned the acute and convalescent phases of COVID-19. Sample metadata almost always included a de-identified subject ID, COVID-19 status, age in years and sex. Deeply sampled blood TCRbeta repertoires from subjects exposed to, actively infected with, or recovered from COVID-19 were included in the dataset. Samples came from the ongoing ImmuneRACE study (first 160 participants) plus 1,254 subjects from 6 global collaborators. The repertoires were released in a freely available public database intended as a resource for research on the immune response to SARS-CoV-2. Where available, HLA class I and class II types were taken from metadata supplied by the sample provider and were not determined by assay-based typing. The prospective study material was composed of cDNA or gDNA derived from T cells, B-cell-depleted T cells, or PBMCs. Here is what the overall study found, with its caveats: How much clinical and demographic metadata was included differed by source and by participant, and the metadata was provided uncurated.

The chain links TRBV7-9 with TRBJ2-1; TRBD2 agrees with 8 junctional bases. The sequencing input was peripheral blood. This TCR was sampled from a woman aged 30 to 39 with acute or convalescent COVID-19. The nucleotide sequence is given as TGTGCCAGCAGGGATAGCGGGGATTTCGGCTCCTACAATGAGCAGTTCTTC. The encoded protein is CASRDSGDFGSYNEQFF.